This record concerns one T cell receptor (beta chain) sequence. The data originate from a study of shared clonotypes between healthy human individuals. Unsorted PBMC samples were amplified in replicate PCRs containing roughly 0.3 ug DNA, tens of thousands of T cell genomes. Researchers sequenced unsorted PBMC DNA using ten immunoSEQ deep assay plates. TCRdb keeps only in-frame clones here, not all; method: immunoSEQ multiplex PCR. The top ten clones hold 12% of a sample with some 530,000 clones, around 80% of them seen once. The TCR sequence derives from a woman in her thirties or forties in good health. Some clones in this sample may be carry-over from other donors' samples. Sequences were obtained from PBMCs.

The DNA for the CDR3 is TGTGCTACCAGACGGGGGGGGCTGAACACTGAAGCTTTCTTT. As protein: CATRRGGLNTEAFF. The chain carries TRBV2 and TRBJ1-1; TRBD1 might be the D (6 bases). This CDR3 has 14 residues. In germline, CDR1 is SNHLY, CDR2 FYNNEI.